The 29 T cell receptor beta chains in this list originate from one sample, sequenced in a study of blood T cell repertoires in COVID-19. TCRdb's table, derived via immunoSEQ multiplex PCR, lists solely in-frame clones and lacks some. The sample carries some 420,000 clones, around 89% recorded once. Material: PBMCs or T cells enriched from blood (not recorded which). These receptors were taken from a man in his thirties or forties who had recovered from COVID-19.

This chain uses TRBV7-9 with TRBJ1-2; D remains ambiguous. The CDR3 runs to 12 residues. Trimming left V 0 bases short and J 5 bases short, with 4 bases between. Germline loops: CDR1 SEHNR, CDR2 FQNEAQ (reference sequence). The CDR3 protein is CASSLAGYGYTF. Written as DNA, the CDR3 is TGTGCCAGCAGCTTAGCCGGGTATGGCTACACCTTC.

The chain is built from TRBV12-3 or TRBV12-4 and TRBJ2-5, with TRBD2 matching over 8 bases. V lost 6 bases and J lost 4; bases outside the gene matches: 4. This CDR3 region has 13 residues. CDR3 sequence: CASSRTSPETQYF. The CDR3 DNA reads TGTGCCAGCAGCCGGACTAGCCCAGAGACCCAGTACTTC.

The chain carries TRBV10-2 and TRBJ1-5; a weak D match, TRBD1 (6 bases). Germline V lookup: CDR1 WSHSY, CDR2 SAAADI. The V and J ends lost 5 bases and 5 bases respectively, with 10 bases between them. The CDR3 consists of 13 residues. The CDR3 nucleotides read TGCGCCAGCAGTTCCCAGGGGCATCAGCCCCAGCATTTT. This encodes CASSSQGHQPQHF.

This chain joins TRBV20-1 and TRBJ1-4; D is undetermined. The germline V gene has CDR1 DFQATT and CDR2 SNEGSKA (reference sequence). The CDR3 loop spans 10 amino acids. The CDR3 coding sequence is TGCAGGCGGGGTATTGAAAAACTGTTTTTT. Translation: CRRGIEKLFF.

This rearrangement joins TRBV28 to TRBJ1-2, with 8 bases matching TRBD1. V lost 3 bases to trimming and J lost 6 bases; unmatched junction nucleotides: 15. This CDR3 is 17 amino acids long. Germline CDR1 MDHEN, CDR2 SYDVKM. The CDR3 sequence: CASSFHTGGDLGDGYTF. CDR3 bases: TGTGCCAGCAGTTTCCATACAGGGGGGGATTTGGGTGATGGCTACACCTTC.

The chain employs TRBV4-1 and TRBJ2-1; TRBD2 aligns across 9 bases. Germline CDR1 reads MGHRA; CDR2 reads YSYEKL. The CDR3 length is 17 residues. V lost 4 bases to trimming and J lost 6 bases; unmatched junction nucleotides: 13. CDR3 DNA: TGCGCCAGCAGCCGGGCTTTAGCGGGAGAAAGCATCAATGAGCAGTTCTTC. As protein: CASSRALAGESINEQFF.

The CDR3 DNA follows: TGTGCCAGTAGTAGAACCGGGACAGCGTCGGGAAAACTGTTTTTT. Protein sequence: CASSRTGTASGKLFF. V is TRBV19 and J is TRBJ1-4, with TRBD1 matching over 7 bases. This CDR3 region has 15 residues. The V gene end was trimmed by 4 bases and the J gene end by 10 bases; junction bases not matched to a gene: 12. CDR1 LNHDA and CDR2 SQIVND come from the germline V gene (reference sequence).

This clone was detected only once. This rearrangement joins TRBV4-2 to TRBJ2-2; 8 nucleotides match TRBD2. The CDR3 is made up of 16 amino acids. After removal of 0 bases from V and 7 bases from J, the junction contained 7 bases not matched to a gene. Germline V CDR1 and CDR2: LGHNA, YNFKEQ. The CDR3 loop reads CASSQDSLAGRGELFF. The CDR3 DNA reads TGTGCCAGCAGCCAAGATAGCCTAGCGGGCCGCGGGGAGCTGTTTTTT.

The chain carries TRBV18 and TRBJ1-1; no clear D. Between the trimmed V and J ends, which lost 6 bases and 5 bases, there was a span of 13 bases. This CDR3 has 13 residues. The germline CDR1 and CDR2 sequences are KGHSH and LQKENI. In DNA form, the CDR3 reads TGTGCCAGCTCCTCCTCAAGTGAGACTGAAGCTTTCTTT. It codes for CASSSSSETEAFF.

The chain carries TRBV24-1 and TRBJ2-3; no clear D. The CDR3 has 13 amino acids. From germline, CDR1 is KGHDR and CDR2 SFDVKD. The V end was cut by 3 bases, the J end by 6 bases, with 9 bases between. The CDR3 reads CATSDTSKDTQYF. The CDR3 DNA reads TGTGCCACCAGTGATACGAGTAAGGATACGCAGTATTTT.

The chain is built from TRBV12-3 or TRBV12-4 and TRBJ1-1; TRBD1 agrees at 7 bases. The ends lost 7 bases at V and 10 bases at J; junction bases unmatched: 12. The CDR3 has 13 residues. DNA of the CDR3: TGTGCCAGCATCACGGAGGGGGCAGGGGGAGCTTTCTTT. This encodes CASITEGAGGAFF.

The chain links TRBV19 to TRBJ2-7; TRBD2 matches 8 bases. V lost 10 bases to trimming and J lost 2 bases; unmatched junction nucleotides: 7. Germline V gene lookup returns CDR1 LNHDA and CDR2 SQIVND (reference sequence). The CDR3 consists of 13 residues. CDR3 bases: TGTGCCACGCGGGAGGCCGCCACCTACGAGCAGTACTTC. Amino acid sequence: CATREAATYEQYF.

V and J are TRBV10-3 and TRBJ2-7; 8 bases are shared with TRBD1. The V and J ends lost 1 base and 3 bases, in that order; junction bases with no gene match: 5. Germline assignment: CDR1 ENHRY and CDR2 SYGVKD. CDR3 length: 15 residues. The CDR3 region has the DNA TGTGCCATCAGTGAGTTGCAGGGGGCCGGCTACGAGCAGTACTTC. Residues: CAISELQGAGYEQYF.

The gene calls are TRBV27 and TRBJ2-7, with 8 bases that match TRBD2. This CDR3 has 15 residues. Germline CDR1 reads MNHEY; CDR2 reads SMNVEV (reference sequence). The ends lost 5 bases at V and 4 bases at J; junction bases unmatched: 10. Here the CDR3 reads CASSRRGAGVYEQYF. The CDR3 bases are TGTGCCAGCAGTCGACGGGGAGCGGGAGTATACGAGCAGTACTTC.

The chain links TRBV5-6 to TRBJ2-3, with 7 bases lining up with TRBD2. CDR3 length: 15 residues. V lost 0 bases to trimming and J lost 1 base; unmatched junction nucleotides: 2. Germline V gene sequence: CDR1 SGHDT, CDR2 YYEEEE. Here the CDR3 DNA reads TGTGCCAGCAGCTTGGGCCTAGCGGGCACAGATACGCAGTATTTT. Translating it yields CASSLGLAGTDTQYF.

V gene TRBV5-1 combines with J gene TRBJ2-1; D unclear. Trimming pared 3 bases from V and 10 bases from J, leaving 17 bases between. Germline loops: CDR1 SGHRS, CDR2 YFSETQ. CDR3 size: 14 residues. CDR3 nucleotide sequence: TGCGCCAGCAGCTCTGCCGGAGAATCATGGGAGCAGTTCTTC. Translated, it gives CASSSAGESWEQFF.

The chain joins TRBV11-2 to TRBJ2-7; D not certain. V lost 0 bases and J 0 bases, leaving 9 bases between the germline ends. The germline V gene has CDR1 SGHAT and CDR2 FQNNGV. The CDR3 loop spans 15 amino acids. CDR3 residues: CASSLDSEISYEQYF. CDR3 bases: TGTGCCAGCAGCTTAGATTCGGAGATCTCCTACGAGCAGTACTTC.

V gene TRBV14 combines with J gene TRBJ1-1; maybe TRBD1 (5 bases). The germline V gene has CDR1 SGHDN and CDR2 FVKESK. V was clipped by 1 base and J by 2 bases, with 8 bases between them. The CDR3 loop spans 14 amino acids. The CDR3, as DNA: TGTGCCAGCAGCCAAGGACAGTTTAACACTGAAGCTTTCTTT. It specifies CASSQGQFNTEAFF.

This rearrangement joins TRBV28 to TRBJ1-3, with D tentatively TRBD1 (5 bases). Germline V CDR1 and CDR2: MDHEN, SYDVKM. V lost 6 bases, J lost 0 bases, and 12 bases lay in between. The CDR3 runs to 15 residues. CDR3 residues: CASSSGDGSGNTIYF. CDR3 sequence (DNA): TGTGCCAGCAGCTCGGGGGACGGCTCTGGAAACACCATATATTTT. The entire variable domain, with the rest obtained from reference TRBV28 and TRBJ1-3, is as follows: DVKVTQSSRYLVKRTGEKVFLECVQDMDHENMFWYRQDPGLGLRLIYFSYDVKMKEKGDIPEGYSVSREKKERFSLILESASTNQTSMYLCASSSGDGSGNTIYFGEGSWLTVV.

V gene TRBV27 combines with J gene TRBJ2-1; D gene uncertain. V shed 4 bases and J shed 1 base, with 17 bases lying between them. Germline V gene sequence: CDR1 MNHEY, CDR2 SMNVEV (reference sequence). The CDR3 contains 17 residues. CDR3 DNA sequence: TGTGCCAGCAGTTCCTATCTCTCTAGGCGGTCCTACAATGAGCAGTTCTTC. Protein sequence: CASSSYLSRRSYNEQFF.

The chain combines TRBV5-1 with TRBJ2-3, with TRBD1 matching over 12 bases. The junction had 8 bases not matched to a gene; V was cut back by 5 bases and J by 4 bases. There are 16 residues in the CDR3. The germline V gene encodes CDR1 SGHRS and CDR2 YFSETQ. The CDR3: CASSPTGTGGADTQYF. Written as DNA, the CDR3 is TGCGCCAGCAGTCCCACCGGGACAGGGGGCGCAGATACGCAGTATTTT.

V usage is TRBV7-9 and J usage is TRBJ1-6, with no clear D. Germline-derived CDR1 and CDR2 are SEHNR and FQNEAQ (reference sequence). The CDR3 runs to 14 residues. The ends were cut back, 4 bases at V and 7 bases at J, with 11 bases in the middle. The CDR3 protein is CASSSRVLNSPLHF. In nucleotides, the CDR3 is TGTGCCAGCAGCTCCCGGGTTTTAAATTCACCCCTCCACTTT.

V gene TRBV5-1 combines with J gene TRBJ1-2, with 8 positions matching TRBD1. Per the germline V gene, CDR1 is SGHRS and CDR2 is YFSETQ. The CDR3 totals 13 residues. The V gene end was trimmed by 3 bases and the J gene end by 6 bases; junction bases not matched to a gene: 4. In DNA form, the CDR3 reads TGCGCCAGCAGCTCAGGACAGGGAGATGGCTACACCTTC. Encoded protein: CASSSGQGDGYTF.

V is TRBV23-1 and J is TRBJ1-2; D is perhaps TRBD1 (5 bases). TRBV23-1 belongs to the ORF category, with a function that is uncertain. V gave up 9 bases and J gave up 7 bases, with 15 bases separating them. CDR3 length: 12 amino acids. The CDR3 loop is CARCGGVCGYTF. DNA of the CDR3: TGCGCCAGGTGTGGGGGGGTCTGTGGCTACACCTTC.

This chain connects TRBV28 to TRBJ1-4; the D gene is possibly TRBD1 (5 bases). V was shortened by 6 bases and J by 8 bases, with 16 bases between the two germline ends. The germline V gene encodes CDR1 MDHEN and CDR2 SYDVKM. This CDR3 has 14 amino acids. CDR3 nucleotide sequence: TGTGCCAGCAGGGAACAGGTATTCCGGGAAAAACTGTTTTTT. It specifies CASREQVFREKLFF.

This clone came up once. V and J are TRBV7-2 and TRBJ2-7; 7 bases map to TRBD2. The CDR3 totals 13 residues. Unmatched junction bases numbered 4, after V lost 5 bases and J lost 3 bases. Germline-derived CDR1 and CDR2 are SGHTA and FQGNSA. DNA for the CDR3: TGTGCCAGCAGCGTGAGCGGGAACTACGAGCAGTACTTC. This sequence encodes CASSVSGNYEQYF.

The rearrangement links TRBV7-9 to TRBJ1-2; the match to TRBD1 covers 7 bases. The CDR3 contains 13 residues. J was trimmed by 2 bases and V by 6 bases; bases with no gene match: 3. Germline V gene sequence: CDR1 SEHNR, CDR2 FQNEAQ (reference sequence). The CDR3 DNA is TGTGCCAGCAGGCCGACAGGGAACTATGGCTACACCTTC. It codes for CASRPTGNYGYTF. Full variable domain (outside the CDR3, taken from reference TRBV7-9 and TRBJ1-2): DTGVSQNPRHKITKRGQNVTFRCDPISEHNRLYWYRQTLGQGPEFLTYFQNEAQLEKSRLLSDRFSAERPKGSFSTLEIQRTEQGDSAMYLCASRPTGNYGYTFGSGTRLTVV.

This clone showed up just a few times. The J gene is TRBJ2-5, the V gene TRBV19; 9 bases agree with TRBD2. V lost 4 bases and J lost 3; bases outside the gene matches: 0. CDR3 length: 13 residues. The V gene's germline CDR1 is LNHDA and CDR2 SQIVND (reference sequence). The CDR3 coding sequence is TGTGCCAGTAGTACTAGCGGGAAAGAGACCCAGTACTTC. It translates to CASSTSGKETQYF.

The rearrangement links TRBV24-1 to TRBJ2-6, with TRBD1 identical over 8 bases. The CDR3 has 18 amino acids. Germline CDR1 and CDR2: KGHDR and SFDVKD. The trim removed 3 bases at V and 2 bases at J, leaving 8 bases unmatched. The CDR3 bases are TGTGCCACCAGTGATCGCCGGACAGGGAAAACTGGGGCCAACGTCCTGACTTTC. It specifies CATSDRRTGKTGANVLTF.